This passage covers 15 T cell receptor beta chains from one sample sequenced in a study of patients and donors after allogeneic stem cell transplantation. TCRdb independently ran MiXCR on the RT-PCR reads; one entry per CDR3 protein. The sample includes 150,000 to 200,000 distinct CDR3 sequences, 24% seen only once; the top ten take 25% to 30%. The sequencing input was blood, either unsorted or a sorted T cell fraction (not recorded which). These receptors were taken from a human donor who was either an allogeneic HSCT recipient or a stem cell or donor lymphocyte infusion donor (not recorded which). It is not recorded whose cells these are; they may come from a transplant donor.

The chain carries TRBV7-9 and TRBJ2-5; D gene unclear. Trimming cost V 5 bases and J 5 bases, with 15 bases left between them. Per germline, CDR1 SEHNR and CDR2 FQNEAQ (reference sequence). The CDR3 covers 14 residues. The CDR3 sequence: CASSPTRADETQYF. CDR3 DNA sequence: TGTGCCAGCAGCCCAACCCGAGCAGACGAGACCCAGTACTTC.

There are many counts of this clonotype. V is TRBV3-1 and J is TRBJ1-6, with 7 bases that match TRBD1. The germline V gene has CDR1 LGHDT and CDR2 YNNKEL (reference sequence). The V gene end was trimmed by 1 base and the J gene end by 7 bases; junction bases not matched to a gene: 7. This CDR3 contains 16 residues. This CDR3 reads CASSQVATGRNSPLHF. In nucleotides, the CDR3 is TGTGCCAGCAGCCAAGTGGCGACAGGGAGGAATTCACCCCTCCACTTT.

V usage is TRBV15 and J usage is TRBJ1-4; D gene unclear. The CDR3 totals 17 residues. In germline, CDR1 is LNHNV, CDR2 YYDKDF (reference sequence). The V end was cut by 5 bases, the J end by 6 bases, with 22 bases between. The CDR3 loop is CATSFSLGNGFHEKLFF. In DNA form, the CDR3 reads TGTGCCACCAGCTTCTCCCTAGGGAATGGGTTCCATGAAAAACTGTTTTTT.

The genes are TRBV20-1 and TRBJ1-3; weak D call: TRBD1 (6 bases). The germline V gene has CDR1 DFQATT and CDR2 SNEGSKA (reference sequence). Trimming shortened V by 0 bases and J by 5 bases, and 17 bases separated the two germline ends. The CDR3 consists of 16 residues. The CDR3 is CSARDLYEGGRNTIYF. In DNA form, the CDR3 reads TGCAGTGCTAGAGACCTTTATGAGGGGGGCCGAAACACCATATATTTT.

CDR3 protein: CASSLGQTNEAFF. CDR3 nucleotides: TGCGCCAGCAGCTTGGGACAGACAAATGAAGCTTTCTTT. The rearrangement links TRBV5-1 to TRBJ1-1; perhaps TRBD1 as D (5 bases). This CDR3 contains 13 residues. Germline V lookup: CDR1 SGHRS, CDR2 YFSETQ. Trimming took off 0 bases at V and 7 bases at J, with 10 bases between the two ends.

The chain is built from TRBV7-6 and TRBJ2-5, with no clear D. Germline values: CDR1 SGHVS, CDR2 FNYEAQ. Trimming removed 1 base at V and 5 bases at J, with 11 bases between. This CDR3 is built from 14 residues. This chain's CDR3 is CASSLVPKVETQYF. The CDR3 bases are TGTGCCAGCAGCTTAGTCCCAAAAGTGGAGACCCAGTACTTC.

V is TRBV6-5 and J is TRBJ1-2, with a possible D match to TRBD1 (5 bases). With 0 bases removed from V and 7 bases from J, the gap between germline ends came to 9 bases. Per germline, CDR1 MNHEY and CDR2 SVGAGI. The CDR3 runs to 13 residues. The CDR3 DNA sequence: TGTGCCAGCAGTTACTCCTGGGGCGGTGGCTACACCTTC. Protein: CASSYSWGGGYTF.

V is TRBV28 and J is TRBJ1-5; weak D call: TRBD1 (5 bases). The V end lost 1 base, the J end lost 5 bases, and 15 bases lay between the germline ends. The CDR3 is made up of 16 amino acids. Germline CDR1 MDHEN, CDR2 SYDVKM. The CDR3 sequence: CASSLSPWGRDQPQHF. CDR3 nucleotides: TGTGCCAGCAGTTTATCACCCTGGGGCAGGGATCAGCCCCAGCATTTT.

The chain carries TRBV4-1 and TRBJ1-5; D possibly corresponds to TRBD1 (5 bases). CDR1 and CDR2 (germline): MGHRA, YSYEKL. Trimming removed 0 bases at V and 0 bases at J, with 15 bases between. The CDR3 covers 18 residues. CDR3 loop: CASSQEGHTGYSNQPQHF. DNA of the CDR3: TGCGCCAGCAGCCAAGAGGGGCACACAGGTTATAGCAATCAGCCCCAGCATTTT.

The rearrangement joins TRBV5-1 to TRBJ1-2; 11 bases agree with TRBD1. Germline V gene sequence: CDR1 SGHRS, CDR2 YFSETQ. J lost 7 bases, V lost 0 bases, and 2 bases had no gene match. The CDR3 length is 14 residues. This CDR3 is CASSLVGQGAGYTF. CDR3 nucleotides: TGCGCCAGCAGCTTGGTAGGACAGGGGGCTGGCTACACCTTC. Variable domain in full (rest from reference TRBV5-1 and TRBJ1-2): KAGVTQTPRYLIKTRGQQVTLSCSPISGHRSVSWYQQTPGQGLQFLFEYFSETQRNKGNFPGRFSGRQFSNSRSEMNVSTLELGDSALYLCASSLVGQGAGYTFGSGTRLTVV.

CDR3 region: CASRGFRGKANEQYF. The CDR3 DNA follows: TGTGCCAGCAGGGGCTTTCGAGGGAAGGCAAACGAGCAGTACTTC. The genes are TRBV25-1 and TRBJ2-7, with a possible D match to TRBD2 (5 bases). V lost 6 bases and J 5 bases, leaving 20 bases between the germline ends. This CDR3 is built from 15 residues. Germline CDR1 and CDR2: MGHDK and SYGVNS.

V and J are TRBV20-1 and TRBJ1-4, with a tentative D call TRBD1 (5 bases). V dropped 4 bases and J dropped 5 bases, with 17 bases sitting between them. This CDR3 contains 15 residues. CDR1 and CDR2 from the germline V gene are DFQATT and SNEGSKA (reference sequence). Here the CDR3 DNA reads TGCAGTGCTAAAGACGGGGGAAGGGAGAATGAAAAACTGTTTTTT. Translated, it gives CSAKDGGRENEKLFF.

J is TRBJ2-1 and V is TRBV12-3 or TRBV12-4; 9 nucleotides align to TRBD2. The CDR3 contains 14 residues. V dropped 6 bases and J dropped 4; count of bases not matched to a gene: 4. The CDR3 region is CASRRLADYNEQFF. CDR3 nucleotide sequence: TGTGCCAGCAGAAGACTAGCGGATTACAATGAGCAGTTCTTC.

Only a few counts were recorded for this clonotype. V gene TRBV3-1 combines with J gene TRBJ1-1; D possibly corresponds to TRBD1 (6 bases). This CDR3 has 12 amino acids. V lost 3 bases, J lost 8 bases, and 10 bases lay in between. CDR1 is LGHDT and CDR2 is YNNKEL in the germline V gene (reference sequence). The CDR3 spells CASSHQRGEAFF. For the CDR3, the DNA is TGTGCCAGCAGCCATCAGAGGGGGGAAGCTTTCTTT. Combining the CDR3 with reference TRBV3-1 and TRBJ1-1 gives the whole variable domain DTAVSQTPKYLVTQMGNDKSIKCEQNLGHDTMYWYKQDSKKFLKIMFSYNNKELIINETVPNRFSPKSPDKAHLNLHINSLELGDSAVYFCASSHQRGEAFFGQGTRLTVV.

In its sample, this clonotype was seen many times. The CDR3 region is CSVDRDRDGTEAFF. The CDR3 bases are TGCAGCGTAGATCGGGACAGGGACGGAACTGAAGCTTTCTTT. The chain is built from TRBV29-1 and TRBJ1-1; TRBD1 matches 9 bases. Germline assignment: CDR1 SQVTM and CDR2 ANQGSEA. The CDR3 totals 14 residues. Trimming cost V 6 bases and J 5 bases; bases outside gene matches: 10. Combining the CDR3 with reference TRBV29-1 and TRBJ1-1 gives the whole variable domain SAVISQKPSRDICQRGTSLTIQCQVDSQVTMMFWYRQQPGQSLTLIATANQGSEATYESGFVIDKFPISRPNLTFSTLTVSNMSPEDSSIYLCSVDRDRDGTEAFFGQGTRLTVV.